This T cell receptor (beta chain) appears in the sequencing data of a study of CD8+ T cells in alopecia areata. The study's findings and limits: It was lesional scalp, especially alopecia totalis/universalis, that showed higher clonality than normal scalp.

Extracted RNA was reverse transcribed, and the resulting cDNA served as sequencing template. Some clones are missing from TCRdb's copy, which holds only in-frame ones; the method was immunoSEQ multiplex PCR. In the table there are 200,000 to 250,000 clones, roughly 40% of which are singletons. Trimming cost V 4 bases and J 3 bases, with 9 bases left between them. The CDR3 is 13 residues long. CDR1 ENHRY and CDR2 SYGVKD come from the germline V gene. Only a few counts were recorded for this clone. Its antigen is still unknown. Treatment specified: oral pan-JAK inhibitor, 5-10 mg twice daily. Sequencing was performed on CD4+ T cells sorted from blood, taken around week 37, from a patient treated with tofacitinib. J is TRBJ2-5 and V is TRBV10-3; a possible D gene is TRBD2 (6 bases). The sequence was obtained from a human donor with alopecia areata. In nucleotides, the CDR3 is TGTGCCATCAGTGGTAGCGGTGAAGAGACCCAGTACTTC. Its protein product is CAISGSGEETQYF.